This TCR beta chain was captured by sequencing in a study of cytomegalovirus exposure and HLA in healthy donors (dated by TCRdb to about 2017). Turning to the overall study: An earlier analysis of some 500 of the donors reported more than 250 Gb of sequence data and about 100 million unique TCR beta sequences from about 179 million T cells. Roughly 300 gigabases of sequencing data and about 92 million unique TCR sequences made up an early release that covered several hundred HLA-typed donors. Among the roughly 380 genotyped donors, 75% to 90% belonged to the genetic ancestry cluster associated with self-reported Caucasian donors. The study aimed to test whether cataloging public T cell receptors could reveal signatures of past pathogen exposure. The study profiled the T cell repertoires of fewer than 850 subjects by immunosequencing and related them to cytomegalovirus serostatus. A separate validation cohort of roughly 120 different subjects was used in addition to the approximately 670-subject first cohort. High-throughput TCR immunosequencing, statistical association of individual TCRs with disease status, and machine learning were combined to predict cytomegalovirus infection status. A later analysis re-analyzed previously published TCR beta repertoires from roughly 600 donors and added high-resolution HLA genotyping to study TCR occurrence patterns. The later analysis used no new phenotypic data to find candidate immune exposures, relying instead on TCR beta sequences and their occurrence across donors. To decide whether each TCR beta V gene segment behaved as functional or pseudogenic, an earlier analysis of some 600 of the donors relied on high-throughput TCR beta sequencing. Alongside the repertoire data, information on donor age, sex, ethnicity and CMV serostatus was compiled. A later genetic analysis took genome-wide SNP genotypes for about 60% of the roughly 670 donors and used that subset as a discovery cohort. Every discovery cohort repertoire had been produced on one sequencing platform. HLA typing covered class I and class II loci at four-digit resolution. Typing coverage varied by locus: 629-630 donors for A, B, C, DRB1 and DQB1; roughly 560 for DQA1; 606 for DPA1; fewer than 480 for DPB1. Roughly five DR-DQ haplotypes were treated as single units for association and clustering because of strong linkage in the cohort. Among 300 to 450 genotyped donors of the cohort, an average of approximately 230,000 unique TCR beta nucleotide sequences were sequenced per donor, roughly a sixth of them non-productive. Broad study findings and their caveats: When HLA alleles, especially DR and DQ, strongly co-occurred, attributing TCR associations to individual alleles was difficult. A few of the identified cytomegalovirus-associated TCR beta chains were confirmed in vitro to be specific for cytomegalovirus antigens. In an earlier analysis of roughly 560 of the donors, most TCR beta V segments were observed in productive rearrangements about 90% or about 30% of the time, broadly matching IMGT annotations. In a later analysis, 15,000 to 20,000 TCR beta sequences were associated with specific HLA alleles at a false discovery rate of 0.05. An association between a missense DCLRE1C variant and V-gene and J-gene trimming of TCR beta chains was found in a later genetic analysis and replicated in an independent cohort. Sequencing depth was assumed to be roughly uniform across donors in the presence/absence analyses, though that assumption may not hold. In a later analysis, HLA-associated TCR beta chains showed more clonal expansion and lower generation probabilities than non-associated chains that were equally common. According to a later analysis, parvovirus B19, influenza, CMV and Epstein-Barr virus appeared linked to several top co-occurrence clusters. According to the authors, the approach could potentially be generalized to other disease states and immunological phenotypes. In a later analysis, TCR association rates were found to vary across HLA loci, with the most associated TCRs seen for DRB1 alleles and the fewest for HLA-C alleles. Because counts were too low, more than 15 rarely observed V segments, including chromosome 9 orphons, were left out of the earlier analysis of over 550 of the donors. While some public TCRs were present in many individuals, most TCR sequences turned up only very rarely across donors. The classifier was reported to diagnose cytomegalovirus status with high specificity and sensitivity in both the original cohort and the validation cohort. A later genetic analysis reported fewer N-insertions in productive TCRs among donors in an Asian-associated ancestry cluster than the approximately 670-donor mean. The study gave a list of 150 to 200 TCR beta chains associated with cytomegalovirus. Immune exposure information for the cohort was limited to CMV serostatus. A further reported finding was that TCR beta sequences accurately predicted the HLA-A and HLA-B alleles for most subjects in the first cohort. The 87-base-pair reads could not distinguish some IMGT-functional V segments, including TRBV6-2 and TRBV6-3, so those segments were excluded. In this cohort, only TCR beta chains were sequenced, and detectable features were limited by the absence of alpha or paired-chain data. Correlated functional status among segregating V segments might be attributable to linkage disequilibrium, but an unknown experimental factor could not be ruled out. Because HLA typing was missing for some donors at each locus, association tests included only the typed subset. According to a later analysis, most CMV-associated TCR beta chains appeared to be HLA-restricted, and the HLA associations seemed to be driven largely by CMV exposure. A cluster of highly shared sequence variants was judged likely to represent a technical artifact of the sequencing pipeline.

For this clone: The specificity of this receptor is unknown. Nothing much larger sits one base from this clone, and base qualities are not available. The identical CDR3 is also encoded by other nucleotide sequences in the sample.

The library was prepared using the immunoSEQ multiplex PCR assay. For the multiplex PCR, a mixture combining 60 forward primers for TCR Vbeta segments and 13 reverse primers for TCR Jbeta segments was used. The CDR3 region of rearranged TCR beta genes was amplified from genomic DNA with a multiplex PCR assay. The amplified TCR beta libraries were sequenced on the Illumina HiSeq System as 87-base-pair reads. The study's processing was this. A later analysis tallied about 77 million unique TCR beta chains across the 666 repertoires, and some 10 million of those chains were shared by two or more donors. To remove PCR and sequencing errors, raw reads were error-corrected and collapsed into unique sequences using a nearest-neighbor algorithm that merged closely related sequences. To assign V, D and J gene segments, CDR3 sequences were aligned to IMGT reference sequences. Each retained sequence needed at least a six-nucleotide match to both a V gene segment and a J gene segment. A rearrangement was called productive if the CDR3 had no stop codons and remained in frame with V and J, and every other rearrangement was called non-productive. CDR3 was defined according to IMGT convention as the region running from the second conserved V-encoded cysteine to the conserved J-encoded phenylalanine. In an earlier analysis of some 550 of the donors, sequences lacking an unambiguous match to a single V gene segment were excluded. In an earlier analysis of several hundred of the donors, V segments were called functional above 56.7% productive rearrangements and were called segregating when the between-donor standard deviation exceeded 5%. A statistical classification framework was built to diagnose cytomegalovirus status from the catalog of TCR beta chain sequences. V and J gene assignment, in a later analysis, came from comparing TCR nucleotide sequences with IMGT/GENE-DB human TR gene sequences. Using the TCRdist pipeline, a later analysis assigned CDR3 sequences along with most-parsimonious VDJ recombination scenarios. In a later analysis, each TCR beta chain was defined by its CDR3 amino acid sequence together with its V-gene family, and reads without a unique V-gene family were excluded. In a later analysis, 500 to 650 highly shared, low-generation-probability nucleotide sequences were removed to address suspected cross-contamination and a sequencing artifact. For each public chain, a later analysis derived a clonal expansion index from normalized ranks of inferred template counts within each repertoire. In a later analysis, generation probabilities were computed with a VDJ recombination model fitted to out-of-frame rearrangements, and the resulting probabilities were checked against IGoR. In a later analysis, TCR-TCR, TCR-HLA and TCR-CMV co-occurrence was scored with hypergeometric tests, and a repertoire-size bias correction was applied to TCR pairs. False discovery rates were estimated in a later analysis by permuting HLA or CMV assignments 20 times. In a later analysis, co-occurring TCRs were grouped using DBSCAN, and TCRdist sequence similarity was added for clustering within HLA-allele-positive subsets. Repertoires with fewer than 30,000 or more than 120,000 public chains were left out of co-occurrence clustering, as were about 5 repertoires with anomalous nucleotide sharing. TCRdb stores this immuneACCESS table with in-frame sequences only. Part of the clones is absent; in the studies checked, under half of the shortfall reflects unresolved V genes, and no reason is known for the rest. The V and J calls and clone size come from that table; D and trimming were worked out from the DNA. The sample profile shows 100,000 to 150,000 clones; more than 75% of them were found once. Around 3.6% of the sample is in the top ten clones.

Taken from cysteine to phenylalanine, the CDR3 has 13 residues. The only DNA kept is the CDR3, 39 bases in frame from the first base. V loses 3 bases of germline sequence and J loses 7 bases, and the interval between the two ends is 9 bases. In the germline V gene, CDR1 corresponds to MNHNS and CDR2 to SASEGT. In total, over 600 healthy bone marrow donors made up the cohort. All cohort members were sampled while nominally healthy, although unrecorded immune exposures were likely present. The donor tested CMV seronegative and was one of the 352 seronegative cohort members. Every donor gave a peripheral blood sample, and the peripheral blood mononuclear cells from that sample were used for TCR beta sequencing. Genomic DNA extraction from the blood cell samples was performed with the Qiagen DNeasy Blood Extraction Kit.

Input material: PBMCs. The TCR originated in a middle-aged man in good health and CMV-seronegative. Rearrangement joined TRBV6-1 to TRBJ1-4, and the D gene may be TRBD1, 5 bases matching. DNA sequence: TGTGCCAGCAGTGAGGGGGGACGTGAAAAACTGTTTTTT. It translates to CASSEGGREKLFF.